These 23 T cell receptor beta chains share one sample of origin, sequenced in a study of control samples from healthy donors and cancer patients. This table comes from immunoSEQ multiplex PCR, and its TCRdb copy is limited to in-frame clones, with some not included. The data show around 68,000 clones, 75% to 90% seen once. Sequenced input: PBMCs. These receptors came from a woman between 50 and 59 years old with lung cancer.

The chain carries TRBV19 and TRBJ2-4, with TRBD1 matching over 9 bases. V shed 8 bases and J 6 bases; nucleotides not matched to a gene: 8. Germline-derived CDR1 and CDR2 are LNHDA and SQIVND (reference sequence). The CDR3 runs to 14 residues. The CDR3 region is CASRTGQGPNIQYF. CDR3 nucleotide sequence: TGTGCCAGTCGTACGGGACAGGGTCCAAACATTCAGTACTTC. The full variable domain, completed using reference TRBV19 and TRBJ2-4, is DGGITQSPKYLFRKEGQNVTLSCEQNLNHDAMYWYRQDPGQGLRLIYYSQIVNDFQKGDIAEGYSVSREKKESFPLTVTSAQKNPTAFYLCASRTGQGPNIQYFGAGTRLSVL.

The chain couples TRBV6-2 or TRBV6-3 to TRBJ1-6; 12 bases map to TRBD1. CDR3 length: 17 residues. CDR1 MNHEY and CDR2 SVGEGT come from the germline V gene. The V segment lost 4 bases and the J segment 2 bases; nucleotides outside the gene matches: 3. DNA of the CDR3: TGTGCCAGCAGTTCCGGGACAGGGGGCCCCTATAATTCACCCCTCCACTTT. Protein sequence: CASSSGTGGPYNSPLHF.

CDR3 region: CASSNGGANTEAFF. The CDR3 DNA sequence: TGTGCCAGCAGTAACGGGGGGGCGAACACTGAAGCTTTCTTT. V and J are TRBV2 and TRBJ1-1, with TRBD1 as a possible D gene (6 bases). V gave up 5 bases and J gave up 1 base, with 11 bases separating them. From germline, CDR1 is SNHLY and CDR2 FYNNEI. The CDR3 is made up of 14 amino acids. The full variable domain, in which reference TRBV2 and TRBJ1-1 provide the parts outside the CDR3, is EPEVTQTPSHQVTQMGQEVILRCVPISNHLYFYWYRQILGQKVEFLVSFYNNEISEKSEIFDDQFSVERPDGSNFTLKIRSTKLEDSAMYFCASSNGGANTEAFFGQGTRLTVV.

The CDR3 sequence: CASSLLSGAEDGYTF. The CDR3 DNA follows: TGTGCCAGCAGCTTATTGTCAGGGGCGGAGGACGGCTACACCTTC. V is TRBV7-2 and J is TRBJ1-2, with D possibly TRBD1 on 6 matching bases. CDR3 length equals 15 residues. The ends were cut back, 2 bases at V and 8 bases at J, with 18 bases in the middle. The V gene's germline CDR1 is SGHTA and CDR2 FQGNSA. The full variable domain, in which reference TRBV7-2 and TRBJ1-2 provide the parts outside the CDR3, is GAGVSQSPSNKVTEKGKDVELRCDPISGHTALYWYRQSLGQGLEFLIYFQGNSAPDKSGLPSDRFSAERTGGSVSTLTIQRTQQEDSAVYLCASSLLSGAEDGYTFGSGTRLTVV.

The rearrangement links TRBV7-2 to TRBJ1-5; the D gene is possibly TRBD1 (6 bases). Germline lookup yields CDR1 SGHTA and CDR2 FQGNSA. This CDR3 has 14 residues. V lost 5 bases to trimming and J lost 3 bases, with 11 bases between them. CDR3 DNA sequence: TGTGCCAGCAGCCCGACAGGTTCCAATCAGCCCCAGCATTTT. This translates into CASSPTGSNQPQHF.

The V gene is TRBV24-1, the J gene TRBJ2-3; D is unclear. The CDR3 contains 13 residues. V gave up 5 bases and J gave up 7 bases, with 12 bases separating them. Germline CDR1 and CDR2: KGHDR and SFDVKD. DNA of the CDR3: TGTGCCACCAGTGTGAGTGGTCCTTATACGCAGTATTTT. It is translated as CATSVSGPYTQYF.

V and J are TRBV18 and TRBJ1-2; D might be TRBD1 (5 bases). The CDR3 length is 13 residues. Germline V gene lookup returns CDR1 KGHSH and CDR2 LQKENI. Trimming removed 2 bases from V and 4 bases from J, with 8 bases in between. CDR3 amino acids: CASSPRDSYGYTF. CDR3 DNA sequence: TGTGCCAGCTCACCAAGAGACAGCTATGGCTACACCTTC.

This clone was observed once. The V call is TRBV5-6, the J call TRBJ2-1; 10 nucleotides align to TRBD2. The CDR3 extends over 15 amino acids. Germline-derived CDR1 and CDR2 are SGHDT and YYEEEE. V was clipped by 0 bases and J by 10 bases; unmatched bases: 7. CDR3 in amino acids: CASSLVAGGIGEQFF. The DNA for the CDR3 is TGTGCCAGCAGCTTGGTAGCGGGGGGTATAGGGGAGCAGTTCTTC.

The V gene is TRBV20-1, the J gene TRBJ1-1; TRBD1 might be the D (5 bases). The CDR3 is 15 amino acids. Germline V gene sequence: CDR1 DFQATT, CDR2 SNEGSKA (reference sequence). V lost 3 bases, J lost 2 bases, and 16 bases lay in between. DNA for the CDR3: TGCAGTGCTAGTGAAAAGGGGCTCGGTAACACTGAAGCTTTCTTT. Protein: CSASEKGLGNTEAFF.

The V gene is TRBV7-9, the J gene TRBJ1-2; D call uncertain. CDR1 is SEHNR and CDR2 is FQNEAQ in the germline V gene (reference sequence). Trimming took off 5 bases at V and 1 base at J, with 11 bases between the two ends. This CDR3 region has 14 residues. The CDR3 here is CASSPPQSNYGYTF. DNA for the CDR3: TGTGCCAGCAGCCCCCCTCAGAGTAACTATGGCTACACCTTC.

This clone came up a few times. The sample has other DNA sequences that encode this CDR3 too. The chain recombines TRBV11-3 with TRBJ2-5; TRBD2 is a possible D gene (6 bases). This CDR3 has 10 residues. CDR1 and CDR2 from the germline V gene are SGHNT and YENEEA. V shed 9 bases and J shed 5 bases, with 7 bases lying between them. In DNA, the CDR3 is TGTGCCAGTGCGGGGGAGACCCAGTACTTC. Encoded protein: CASAGETQYF.

The chain links TRBV27 to TRBJ1-2, with 10 bases identical to TRBD1. Germline-derived CDR1 and CDR2 are MNHEY and SMNVEV (reference sequence). V lost 9 bases to trimming and J lost 8 bases; unmatched junction nucleotides: 6. The CDR3 loop spans 12 amino acids. The CDR3 DNA sequence: TGTGCCAGTCGGACAGGGGGGCGCGGCTACACCTTC. Encoded protein: CASRTGGRGYTF.

This clone was observed a few times. The V call is TRBV11-2, the J call TRBJ1-1; 8 bases agree with TRBD1. CDR1 and CDR2 (germline): SGHAT, FQNNGV. The CDR3 is 15 amino acids. V lost 5 bases, J lost 2 bases, and 7 bases stayed unmatched. CDR3 in DNA: TGTGCCAGCAGCCATCAACAGGGGGTAAACACTGAAGCTTTCTTT. This sequence encodes CASSHQQGVNTEAFF.

The chain recombines TRBV12-3 or TRBV12-4 with TRBJ2-5, with 11 bases identical to TRBD2. V lost 6 bases, J lost 7 bases, and 4 bases stayed unmatched. The CDR3 spans 13 residues. The CDR3 loop reads CASSPGLAGTQYF. The CDR3 DNA follows: TGTGCCAGCAGCCCTGGACTAGCGGGGACCCAGTACTTC.

The CDR3 nucleotides read TGTGCCAGCAGCCAAGTACCACAGAGCTACGAGCAGTACTTC. Its translation: CASSQVPQSYEQYF. V is TRBV4-2 and J is TRBJ2-7; D remains ambiguous. CDR3 length: 14 amino acids. Looked up from germline, CDR1 is LGHNA and CDR2 is YNFKEQ. The germline V and J ends were trimmed by 1 base and 3 bases, with 10 bases remaining between them.

This clone occurred a few times. This chain connects TRBV28 to TRBJ1-6, with a weak D call TRBD1 (5 bases). The CDR3 totals 19 residues. CDR1 and CDR2 from the germline V gene are MDHEN and SYDVKM. V gave up 2 bases and J gave up 7 bases, with 24 bases separating them. CDR3 nucleotide sequence: TGTGCCAGCAGTTTACGAATTCAGACAGCGGCGGCAAGAAATTCACCCCTCCACTTT. Translation: CASSLRIQTAAARNSPLHF.

The chain carries TRBV6-5 and TRBJ1-2, with D hard to call. Between the trimmed V and J ends, which lost 7 bases and 4 bases, there was a span of 7 bases. Germline V gene lookup returns CDR1 MNHEY and CDR2 SVGAGI. The CDR3 consists of 11 residues. The CDR3, as DNA: TGTGCCAGCACCAGGACCTATGGCTACACCTTC. This codes for CASTRTYGYTF.

The CDR3, as DNA: TGTGCCACCAGCAGAGAAAAGGGATCCTACGAGCAGTACTTC. It encodes CATSREKGSYEQYF. The chain combines TRBV15 with TRBJ2-7; no firm D call. Deletions cut 0 bases from V and 1 base from J, with 7 bases between. Germline lookup yields CDR1 LNHNV and CDR2 YYDKDF (reference sequence). The CDR3 covers 14 residues.

The chain carries TRBV27 and TRBJ1-1; D gene ambiguous. Germline lookup yields CDR1 MNHEY and CDR2 SMNVEV (reference sequence). There are 10 residues in the CDR3. Trimming took off 9 bases at V and 3 bases at J, with 5 bases between the two ends. CDR3 nucleotides: TGTGCCAGTCCCCACACTGAAGCTTTCTTT. It specifies CASPHTEAFF.

The rearrangement joins TRBV30 to TRBJ2-5, with D unclear. CDR1 GTSNPN and CDR2 SVGIG come from the germline V gene (reference sequence). The CDR3 length is 12 residues. V was shortened by 0 bases and J by 4 bases, with 6 bases between the two germline ends. The CDR3 DNA reads as TGTGCCTGGAGTGTACAGCTAGAGACCCAGTACTTC. Protein sequence: CAWSVQLETQYF. Based on the CDR3 plus reference TRBV30 and TRBJ2-5, the full variable domain is SQTIHQWPATLVQPVGSPLSLECTVEGTSNPNLYWYRQAAGRGLQLLFYSVGIGQISSEVPQNLSASRPQDRQFILSSKKLLLSDSGFYLCAWSVQLETQYFGPGTRLLVL.

The gene calls are TRBV10-3 and TRBJ2-7, with D perhaps TRBD2 (7 bases). Between the trimmed V and J ends, which lost 3 bases and 9 bases, there was a span of 15 bases. Germline V lookup: CDR1 ENHRY, CDR2 SYGVKD. This CDR3 spans 13 amino acids. The chain's CDR3 is CAISEGGARAQYF. For the CDR3, the DNA is TGTGCCATCAGTGAAGGGGGGGCCAGGGCGCAGTACTTC.

The J gene is TRBJ2-2, the V gene TRBV24-1, with 7 bases aligning to TRBD1. The V gene end was trimmed by 9 bases and the J gene end by 0 bases; junction bases not matched to a gene: 18. This CDR3 is built from 19 residues. The V gene's germline CDR1 is KGHDR and CDR2 SFDVKD. DNA of the CDR3: TGTGCCACCCCTCCCGAGGGGGCCAGAGGAAAAACGAACACCGGGGAGCTGTTTTTT. Translation: CATPPEGARGKTNTGELFF.

The chain uses TRBV27 and TRBJ2-5, with a weak D call TRBD2 (7 bases). This CDR3 has 14 amino acids. The germline CDR1 and CDR2 sequences are MNHEY and SMNVEV (reference sequence). Trimming pared 11 bases from V and 1 base from J, leaving 17 bases between. For the CDR3, the DNA is TGTGCCGTGGGAGGGGGGGGAACCCAAGAGACCCAGTACTTC. Protein product: CAVGGGGTQETQYF.